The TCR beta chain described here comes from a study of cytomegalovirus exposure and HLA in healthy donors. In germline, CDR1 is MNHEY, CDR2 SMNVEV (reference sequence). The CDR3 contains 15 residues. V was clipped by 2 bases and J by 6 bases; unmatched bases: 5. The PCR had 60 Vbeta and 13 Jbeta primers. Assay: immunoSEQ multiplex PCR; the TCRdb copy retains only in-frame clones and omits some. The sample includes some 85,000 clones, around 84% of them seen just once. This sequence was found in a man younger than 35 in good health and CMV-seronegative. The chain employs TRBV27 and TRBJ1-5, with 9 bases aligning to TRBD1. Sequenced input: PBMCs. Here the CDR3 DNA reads TGTGCCAGCAGTTTAACAGGGGGCTTTAGTCAGCCCCAGCATTTT. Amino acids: CASSLTGGFSQPQHF.